The 27 T cell receptor beta chains below all came from one sample that was sequenced in a study of blood T cell repertoires in COVID-19. Clones were sequenced by immunoSEQ multiplex PCR, and TCRdb holds only the in-frame ones, with some missing. The table has roughly 250,000 clones, roughly 80% seen once. The sample was peripheral blood. The source of these receptors is a woman older than 75 with acute or convalescent COVID-19.

This chain links TRBV5-4 with TRBJ1-1, with unresolved D. This CDR3 is 15 amino acids long. Trimming took 4 bases from V and 0 from J, leaving 13 bases between them. Germline CDR1 and CDR2: SGHNT and YYREEE (reference sequence). The CDR3 loop is CASSLVDRLNTEAFF. The DNA of the CDR3 is TGTGCCAGCAGCCTCGTCGATAGATTGAACACTGAAGCTTTCTTT.

The rearrangement uses TRBV24-1 and TRBJ1-2, with 12 nucleotides matching TRBD1. V gave up 3 bases and J gave up 8 bases; unmatched junction bases: 9. The CDR3 is made up of 16 amino acids. Germline V gene lookup returns CDR1 KGHDR and CDR2 SFDVKD. As DNA, the CDR3 is TGTGCCACCAGTGATCCGTCGGGACAGGGGGCGGCCGGCTACACCTTC. Translated, it gives CATSDPSGQGAAGYTF.

This sequence joins TRBV19 and TRBJ1-2; D may be TRBD1 (5 bases). This CDR3 is 17 amino acids long. V shed 6 bases and J shed 8 bases, with 28 bases lying between them. CDR1 is LNHDA and CDR2 is SQIVND in the germline V gene (reference sequence). CDR3 nucleotide sequence: TGTGCCAGTAGCCCACCCCCTTGGACACCTGTCAGTGGGGGCTACACCTTC. This encodes CASSPPPWTPVSGGYTF.

The chain combines TRBV6-1 with TRBJ2-3; 10 nucleotides agree with TRBD2. The germline gives CDR1 MNHNS, CDR2 SASEGT. The CDR3 extends over 17 amino acids. The ends lost 1 base at V and 3 bases at J; junction bases unmatched: 7. The CDR3 protein is CASSEESGGAGTDTQYF. The CDR3 bases are TGTGCCAGCAGTGAAGAAAGCGGGGGGGCCGGGACAGATACGCAGTATTTT.

The chain has TRBV6-5 and TRBJ2-1; D is possibly TRBD2 (5 bases). The CDR3 loop spans 12 amino acids. Germline V gene lookup returns CDR1 MNHEY and CDR2 SVGAGI. Trimming left V 4 bases short and J 9 bases short, with 10 bases between. As DNA, the CDR3 is TGTGCCAGCAGTTCCCCGGCGGGTGAGCAGTTCTTC. Translating gives CASSSPAGEQFF.

J is TRBJ2-1 and V is TRBV2; 16 bases are shared with TRBD2. The CDR3 runs to 16 residues. Germline values: CDR1 SNHLY, CDR2 FYNNEI. J gave up 9 bases and V 6 bases, and 8 bases lay outside the gene matches. The CDR3 coding sequence is TGTGCCAGCAGAATTGGGACTAGCGGGGGGGCCATTGAGCAGTTCTTC. Protein sequence: CASRIGTSGGAIEQFF.

Regarding this clone: Additional DNA sequences in this sample encode the identical CDR3. The V and J genes are TRBV29-1 and TRBJ2-5; perhaps TRBD1 as D (6 bases). Germline CDR1 and CDR2: SQVTM and ANQGSEA. Trimming stripped 6 bases from V and 2 bases from J, with 10 bases between. The CDR3 runs to 12 residues. Written as DNA, the CDR3 is TGCAGCGTGGGGGCCTCACAAGAGACCCAGTACTTC. It specifies CSVGASQETQYF.

The rearrangement joins TRBV7-8 to TRBJ2-7, with TRBD1 as a possible D gene (5 bases). Trimming took 3 bases from V and 2 from J, leaving 11 bases between them. Per the germline V gene, CDR1 is SGHVS and CDR2 is FQNEAQ. CDR3 length: 14 residues. DNA of the CDR3: TGTGCCAGCAGCTTTGGCAGGGCCCCCTACGAGCAGTACTTC. Protein: CASSFGRAPYEQYF.

V and J are TRBV18 and TRBJ2-1; D is possibly TRBD2 (5 bases). The CDR3 length is 15 residues. Trimming left V 3 bases short and J 9 bases short, with 18 bases between. Looked up from germline, CDR1 is KGHSH and CDR2 is LQKENI. The CDR3 DNA sequence: TGTGCCAGCTCACCTCCCAGCGGCTCCCCGGCTGAGCAGTTCTTC. Translation gives CASSPPSGSPAEQFF.

V is TRBV3-1 (or the pseudogene TRBV3-2) and J is TRBJ2-6; D is undetermined. The CDR3 runs 15 residues. V lost 1 base and J lost 0, with 4 bases in between. Per germline, CDR1 LGHDT and CDR2 YNNKEL (reference sequence). CDR3 sequence: CASSQAGSGANVLTF. The CDR3 DNA reads as TGTGCCAGCAGCCAAGCGGGCTCTGGGGCCAACGTCCTGACTTTC.

The chain employs TRBV19 and TRBJ1-1; 8 nucleotides match TRBD1. After removal of 6 bases from V and 4 bases from J, the junction contained 13 bases not matched to a gene. This CDR3 region has 16 residues. CDR1 is LNHDA, CDR2 SQIVND, per germline (reference sequence). CDR3 sequence (DNA): TGTGCCAGTAGCATACAGGGGGGAGATGGCGGCACTGAAGCTTTCTTT. It specifies CASSIQGGDGGTEAFF.

This clone has ten or more counts. V usage is TRBV7-9 and J usage is TRBJ1-4; TRBD1 aligns across 7 bases. V lost 10 bases and J lost 0; bases outside the gene matches: 2. The CDR3 consists of 13 residues. Germline CDR1 reads SEHNR; CDR2 reads FQNEAQ (reference sequence). CDR3 sequence reads: CAIQGATNEKLFF. As DNA, the CDR3 is TGTGCCATCCAGGGGGCAACTAATGAAAAACTGTTTTTT.

V usage is TRBV4-2 and J usage is TRBJ1-5; no definite D call. Deletions cut 4 bases from V and 2 bases from J, with 21 bases between. The CDR3 extends over 18 amino acids. Germline V lookup: CDR1 LGHNA, CDR2 YNFKEQ. The CDR3 here is CASSREQFSGVGNQPQHF. Here the CDR3 DNA reads TGTGCCAGCAGCCGAGAACAGTTTAGCGGAGTAGGCAATCAGCCCCAGCATTTT.

This chain connects TRBV28 to TRBJ2-7; 11 nucleotides align to TRBD2. The V segment lost 5 bases and the J segment 5 bases; nucleotides outside the gene matches: 8. Germline V gene data show CDR1 as MDHEN and CDR2 as SYDVKM. CDR3 length equals 15 residues. The CDR3: CASSAPSGGSNEQYF. CDR3 DNA: TGTGCCAGCAGTGCCCCTAGCGGGGGGTCCAACGAGCAGTACTTC. The variable domain in full, completed from reference TRBV28 and TRBJ2-7, reads DVKVTQSSRYLVKRTGEKVFLECVQDMDHENMFWYRQDPGLGLRLIYFSYDVKMKEKGDIPEGYSVSREKKERFSLILESASTNQTSMYLCASSAPSGGSNEQYFGPGTRLTVT.

This chain links TRBV6-6 with TRBJ2-7; 10 positions match TRBD1. CDR3 length: 14 residues. Germline V gives CDR1 MNHNY, CDR2 SVGAGI (reference sequence). Germline trimming cut 2 bases from V and 5 bases from J; bases unmatched to any gene: 3. CDR3 bases: TGTGCCAGCAGTTACATCGGGACAGGGGACGAGCAGTACTTC. Translating gives CASSYIGTGDEQYF.

This CDR3 is CASSHVGTGETQYF. The CDR3 nucleotides read TGCGCCAGCAGCCATGTCGGGACAGGGGAGACCCAGTACTTC. The chain employs TRBV4-1 and TRBJ2-5; TRBD1 aligns across 9 bases. The V and J ends lost 3 bases and 5 bases, in that order; junction bases with no gene match: 4. Germline lookup yields CDR1 MGHRA and CDR2 YSYEKL. The CDR3 totals 14 residues.

This chain joins TRBV30 and TRBJ1-4, with D unresolved. Trimming stripped 0 bases from V and 10 bases from J, with 21 bases between. Germline lookup yields CDR1 GTSNPN and CDR2 SVGIG (reference sequence). The length of the CDR3 is 16 residues. In DNA, the CDR3 is TGTGCCTGGAGTGTAAGGCCGAGCCTAGGCTCCGGAAAACTGTTTTTT. The encoded protein is CAWSVRPSLGSGKLFF.

The V and J genes are TRBV6-6 and TRBJ1-1, with D possibly matching TRBD1 (5 bases). CDR1 and CDR2 from the germline V gene are MNHNY and SVGAGI (reference sequence). V was shortened by 2 bases and J by 4 bases, with 14 bases between the two germline ends. The CDR3 length is 15 residues. This CDR3 reads CASSYNDIGGTEAFF. CDR3 in DNA: TGTGCCAGCAGTTACAACGACATCGGGGGCACTGAAGCTTTCTTT.

This clone turned up a few times. V is TRBV28 and J is TRBJ1-2, with D possibly being TRBD1 (5 bases). Trimming took off 5 bases at V and 1 base at J, with 11 bases between the two ends. Germline V gene lookup returns CDR1 MDHEN and CDR2 SYDVKM. The CDR3 loop spans 14 amino acids. The CDR3 nucleotides read TGTGCCAGCAGTCTCAGGGATTTTAACTATGGCTACACCTTC. Protein product: CASSLRDFNYGYTF.

The chain uses TRBV3-1 (or the pseudogene TRBV3-2) and TRBJ2-1; 9 bases agree with TRBD2. The V gene end was trimmed by 3 bases and the J gene end by 7 bases; junction bases not matched to a gene: 10. The V gene's germline CDR1 is LGHDT and CDR2 YNNKEL (reference sequence). The CDR3 is 16 amino acids. The CDR3 DNA reads TGTGCCAGCAGCCACCACTGGGGCGGGGGGGCAAATGAGCAGTTCTTC. Translation gives CASSHHWGGGANEQFF.

The genes are TRBV28 and TRBJ1-2; TRBD1 matches at 10 bases. Germline V gene lookup returns CDR1 MDHEN and CDR2 SYDVKM. The trim removed 5 bases at V and 4 bases at J, leaving 7 bases unmatched. CDR3 length: 15 residues. CDR3 region: CASSTADRGFYGYTF. CDR3 DNA: TGTGCCAGCAGTACCGCGGACAGGGGGTTCTATGGCTACACCTTC.

This clone was recorded a few times. The chain links TRBV7-9 to TRBJ2-6, with TRBD2 identical over 7 bases. Trimming cost V 3 bases and J 2 bases; bases outside gene matches: 13. The CDR3 spans 19 residues. In germline, CDR1 is SEHNR, CDR2 FQNEAQ (reference sequence). Here the CDR3 reads CASSFFGGFEGAGANVLTF. CDR3 DNA sequence: TGTGCCAGCAGCTTTTTCGGGGGGTTTGAAGGAGCTGGGGCCAACGTCCTGACTTTC.

The chain couples TRBV7-3 to TRBJ2-2, with TRBD2 matching 7 bases. Germline V lookup: CDR1 SGHTA, CDR2 FQGTGA. There are 17 residues in the CDR3. The V and J ends lost 2 bases and 0 bases, in that order; junction bases with no gene match: 6. Here the CDR3 reads CASSLLPAGTNTGELFF. CDR3 bases: TGTGCCAGCAGCTTACTTCCAGCGGGGACGAACACCGGGGAGCTGTTTTTT.

The table lists this clone with a few counts. In DNA form, the CDR3 reads TGTGCCAGCAGTTCCCCGGGACAGGGGGCCGGGGAGCAGTACTTC. Its translation: CASSSPGQGAGEQYF. J is TRBJ2-7 and V is TRBV6-2 or TRBV6-3, with 12 bases lining up with TRBD1. The CDR3 totals 15 residues. Per the germline V gene, CDR1 is MNHEY and CDR2 is SVGEGT. The V gene end was trimmed by 4 bases and the J gene end by 7 bases; junction bases not matched to a gene: 8.

The J gene is TRBJ1-4, the V gene TRBV20-1; D ambiguous. This CDR3 is 11 amino acids long. Germline CDR1 is DFQATT and CDR2 is SNEGSKA (reference sequence). V lost 6 bases and J 5 bases, leaving 7 bases between the germline ends. The DNA of the CDR3 is TGCAGTGCAAAACAGAATGAAAAACTGTTTTTT. It codes for CSAKQNEKLFF.

V and J are TRBV29-1 and TRBJ1-1; D uncertain. From germline, CDR1 is SQVTM and CDR2 ANQGSEA. V was shortened by 6 bases and J by 0 bases, with 14 bases between the two germline ends. The length of the CDR3 is 14 residues. CDR3 region: CSVSSTPMNTEAFF. In DNA, the CDR3 is TGCAGCGTCTCCTCGACACCCATGAACACTGAAGCTTTCTTT. Filled out from reference TRBV29-1 and TRBJ1-1, the complete variable domain reads SAVISQKPSRDICQRGTSLTIQCQVDSQVTMMFWYRQQPGQSLTLIATANQGSEATYESGFVIDKFPISRPNLTFSTLTVSNMSPEDSSIYLCSVSSTPMNTEAFFGQGTRLTVV.

The chain carries TRBV28 and TRBJ2-1; TRBD2 agrees at 8 bases. Germline lookup yields CDR1 MDHEN and CDR2 SYDVKM. This CDR3 is built from 16 residues. J lost 1 base, V lost 4 bases, and 6 bases had no gene match. CDR3 sequence reads: CASSSPKRGSYNEQFF. DNA for the CDR3: TGTGCCAGCAGTTCCCCAAAGCGGGGGTCCTACAATGAGCAGTTCTTC. The whole variable domain, remainder taken from reference TRBV28 and TRBJ2-1, is DVKVTQSSRYLVKRTGEKVFLECVQDMDHENMFWYRQDPGLGLRLIYFSYDVKMKEKGDIPEGYSVSREKKERFSLILESASTNQTSMYLCASSSPKRGSYNEQFFGPGTRLTVL.